This entry lists 29 T cell receptor beta chains sequenced from one sample in a study of radiotherapy plus CTLA-4 blockade in lung cancer. Here immunoSEQ multiplex PCR was the method, and the copy in TCRdb shows in-frame clones only, minus some. The table shows fewer than 75,000 clones, with 80% to 90% occurring only once. This material consisted of peripheral blood, taken from a patient treated with radiotherapy plus ipilimumab. Source of these receptors: a human donor with non-small cell lung cancer that progressed on radiotherapy plus ipilimumab.

This clone showed up just a few times. J is TRBJ1-5 and V is TRBV19, with D possibly matching TRBD1 (5 bases). Per the germline V gene, CDR1 is LNHDA and CDR2 is SQIVND (reference sequence). The CDR3 loop spans 13 amino acids. The V end lost 8 bases, the J end lost 3 bases, and 11 bases lay between the germline ends. The CDR3 bases are TGTGCCAGTCTCCGAGGGGCCAATCAGCCCCAGCATTTT. This gives the protein CASLRGANQPQHF.

This clone was observed a few times. The chain is built from TRBV19 and TRBJ2-1; 9 bases are shared with TRBD1. The germline V gene encodes CDR1 LNHDA and CDR2 SQIVND (reference sequence). V shed 6 bases and J 6 bases; nucleotides not matched to a gene: 6. There are 14 residues in the CDR3. CDR3 sequence (DNA): TGTGCCAGTAGCTGGACAGGGGCACTCAATGAGCAGTTCTTC. This codes for CASSWTGALNEQFF.

This rearrangement joins TRBV6-1 to TRBJ2-1, with unresolved D. V was pared by 1 base and J by 1 base, with 8 bases between. Germline V gene data show CDR1 as MNHNS and CDR2 as SASEGT. The CDR3 runs 15 residues. CDR3 residues: CASSEVGDSYNEQFF. CDR3 coding DNA: TGTGCCAGCAGTGAAGTCGGTGATTCCTACAATGAGCAGTTCTTC.

The chain has TRBV7-9 and TRBJ2-7; D is unresolved. Per the germline V gene, CDR1 is SEHNR and CDR2 is FQNEAQ (reference sequence). The CDR3 sequence is 13 residues long. V dropped 0 bases and J dropped 4 bases, with 7 bases sitting between them. The CDR3 sequence: CASSLAALYEQYV. DNA of the CDR3: TGTGCCAGCAGCTTAGCAGCCTTGTACGAGCAGTACGTC.

V usage is TRBV27 and J usage is TRBJ2-3, with D unclear. The CDR3 is 14 residues long. Germline V gene sequence: CDR1 MNHEY, CDR2 SMNVEV (reference sequence). V was shortened by 6 bases and J by 7 bases, with 17 bases between the two germline ends. The CDR3 DNA reads TGTGCCAGCAGGGCCGACTCGACTCTCAATACGCAGTATTTT. Translating gives CASRADSTLNTQYF.

J is TRBJ1-1 and V is TRBV29-1; D call uncertain. Germline loops: CDR1 SQVTM, CDR2 ANQGSEA. CDR3 size: 13 residues. V was cut by 7 bases and J by 4 bases, with 16 bases left in between. The DNA for the CDR3 is TGCAGCGGGAGACACCCCCGGGGCACTGAAGCTTTCTTT. Encoded protein: CSGRHPRGTEAFF.

The chain is built from TRBV30 and TRBJ1-5; D possibly corresponds to TRBD1 (5 bases). The germline gives CDR1 GTSNPN, CDR2 SVGIG (reference sequence). The length of the CDR3 is 19 residues. Between the trimmed V and J ends, which lost 2 bases and 0 bases, there was a span of 23 bases. CDR3 nucleotide sequence: TGTGCCTGGAGTCCTCCCGGGACTGGGAAGGTTAATAGCAATCAGCCCCAGCATTTT. Translation gives CAWSPPGTGKVNSNQPQHF.

The chain is built from TRBV28 and TRBJ2-7; D is possibly TRBD1 (6 bases). The germline V gene has CDR1 MDHEN and CDR2 SYDVKM. V lost 7 bases and J 2 bases, leaving 15 bases between the germline ends. The CDR3 contains 14 residues. The CDR3, as DNA: TGTGCCAGCATCCCCGCAGGGGACACCTACGAGCAGTACTTC. Translation gives CASIPAGDTYEQYF.

The CDR3 loop is CASSPHLPTIHQETQYF. The CDR3 nucleotides read TGTGCCAGCAGTCCACACCTACCGACCATTCACCAAGAGACCCAGTACTTC. This chain uses TRBV27 with TRBJ2-5; D unresolved. V lost 5 bases and J 0 bases, leaving 19 bases between the germline ends. Per the germline V gene, CDR1 is MNHEY and CDR2 is SMNVEV (reference sequence). The CDR3 length is 17 residues.

The chain carries TRBV27 and TRBJ1-5; 7 positions agree with TRBD1. The V segment lost 5 bases and the J segment 4 bases; nucleotides outside the gene matches: 5. The germline V gene encodes CDR1 MNHEY and CDR2 SMNVEV (reference sequence). The CDR3 spans 14 residues. CDR3 bases: TGTGCCAGCAGTCAACCGGGACAGAATCAGCCCCAGCATTTT. As protein: CASSQPGQNQPQHF.

The chain joins TRBV6-1 to TRBJ2-1; D unclear. The CDR3 is made up of 14 amino acids. Looked up from germline, CDR1 is MNHNS and CDR2 is SASEGT. Trimming cost V 8 bases and J 0 bases, with 11 bases left between them. The CDR3 loop reads CASDPRSSYNEQFF. The CDR3 DNA sequence: TGTGCCAGCGATCCGCGGAGCTCCTACAATGAGCAGTTCTTC.

CDR3 loop: CAWGDRRGETQYF. CDR3 DNA: TGTGCCTGGGGGGACAGGCGGGGAGAGACCCAGTACTTC. This rearrangement joins TRBV30 to TRBJ2-5; TRBD1 matches 8 bases. The CDR3 extends over 13 amino acids. Trimming at V came to 5 bases and at J to 4 bases, leaving 6 bases not matched to a gene. Germline CDR1 GTSNPN, CDR2 SVGIG (reference sequence).

DNA of the CDR3: TGTGCCAGCAGCCGGGAGAGGGGGATGCAGCCCCAGCATTTT. This translates into CASSRERGMQPQHF. V gene TRBV27 combines with J gene TRBJ1-5, with D perhaps TRBD1 (6 bases). This CDR3 contains 14 residues. Trimming took 6 bases from V and 7 from J, leaving 16 bases between them. In germline, CDR1 is MNHEY, CDR2 SMNVEV (reference sequence).

V gene TRBV28 combines with J gene TRBJ1-1; unclear D gene. Trimming shortened V by 10 bases and J by 5 bases, and 17 bases separated the two germline ends. Per germline, CDR1 MDHEN and CDR2 SYDVKM. This CDR3 is built from 13 residues. The CDR3, as DNA: TGTGCCACCCTATACGGTAAGGGAACTGAAGCTTTCTTT. This encodes CATLYGKGTEAFF. Based on the CDR3 plus reference TRBV28 and TRBJ1-1, the full variable domain is DVKVTQSSRYLVKRTGEKVFLECVQDMDHENMFWYRQDPGLGLRLIYFSYDVKMKEKGDIPEGYSVSREKKERFSLILESASTNQTSMYLCATLYGKGTEAFFGQGTRLTVV.

The chain is built from TRBV5-6 and TRBJ2-7, with 8 nucleotides matching TRBD2. Germline CDR1 is SGHDT and CDR2 is YYEEEE. CDR3 length: 19 amino acids. The V gene end was trimmed by 4 bases and the J gene end by 5 bases; junction bases not matched to a gene: 23. The CDR3 loop is CASSHLNRHRAAGANEQYF. The CDR3 coding sequence is TGTGCCAGCAGCCACCTAAACCGACATAGGGCAGCGGGAGCGAACGAGCAGTACTTC.

The chain links TRBV27 to TRBJ2-2; no reliable D call. The germline V gene encodes CDR1 MNHEY and CDR2 SMNVEV (reference sequence). Trimming took 3 bases from V and 6 from J, leaving 8 bases between them. CDR3 length: 13 residues. The CDR3 here is CASSFLIAGELFF. The CDR3 bases are TGTGCCAGCAGTTTTCTCATAGCCGGGGAGCTGTTTTTT.

The gene calls are TRBV7-6 and TRBJ2-1, with TRBD2 matching 7 bases. With 5 bases clipped from V and 9 bases from J, the junction kept 10 bases outside the gene matches. This CDR3 contains 14 residues. Germline CDR1 SGHVS, CDR2 FNYEAQ. As DNA, the CDR3 is TGTGCCAGCAGCCCAGGCCCCACGGGGGGTGAGCAGTTCTTC. This codes for CASSPGPTGGEQFF.

In the case of this clone: One junction end does not reproduce the germline sequence, and a read error may be involved. The chain is built from TRBV11-2 and TRBJ2-1; D remains unclear. Germline lookup yields CDR1 SGHAT and CDR2 FQNNGV. The CDR3 is made up of 13 amino acids. This CDR3 reads CASSLEFRVNLIF. The CDR3 DNA is TGTGCCAGCAGCTTAGAGTTTAGGGTGAATCTGATCTTC. Looking up the rest from reference TRBV11-2 and TRBJ2-1 gives the full variable domain: EAGVAQSPRYKIIEKRQSVAFWCNPISGHATLYWYQQILGQGPKLLIQFQNNGVVDDSQLPKDRFSAERLKGVDSTLKIQPAKLEDSAVYLCASSLEFRVNLIFGPGTRLTVL.

The rearrangement uses TRBV11-2 and TRBJ1-3, with TRBD1 matching over 7 bases. The CDR3 runs to 16 residues. J lost 1 base, V lost 5 bases, and 8 bases had no gene match. The V gene's germline CDR1 is SGHAT and CDR2 FQNNGV. The CDR3, as DNA: TGTGCCAGCAGCCCCCGGGACAGCGTTTCTGGAAACACCATATATTTT. It codes for CASSPRDSVSGNTIYF. Together with reference TRBV11-2 and TRBJ1-3, the CDR3 gives the full variable domain: EAGVAQSPRYKIIEKRQSVAFWCNPISGHATLYWYQQILGQGPKLLIQFQNNGVVDDSQLPKDRFSAERLKGVDSTLKIQPAKLEDSAVYLCASSPRDSVSGNTIYFGEGSWLTVV.

The chain employs TRBV29-1 and TRBJ2-7; a weak D match, TRBD2 (5 bases). V dropped 0 bases and J dropped 4 bases, with 13 bases sitting between them. Per germline, CDR1 SQVTM and CDR2 ANQGSEA. The CDR3 contains 14 residues. CDR3 residues: CSVEDREGTYEQYF. In nucleotides, the CDR3 is TGCAGCGTTGAAGATCGGGAAGGAACATACGAGCAGTACTTC.

CDR3 sequence: CASSRWESGVRGYTF. The CDR3 nucleotides are TGTGCCAGCAGCAGGTGGGAGTCCGGGGTTCGGGGCTACACCTTC. This chain uses TRBV5-4 with TRBJ1-2; D remains ambiguous. Germline CDR1 SGHNT, CDR2 YYREEE (reference sequence). The CDR3 is 15 amino acids. Deletions cut 4 bases from V and 8 bases from J, with 21 bases between.

The genes are TRBV6-5 and TRBJ2-7; 7 bases line up with TRBD1. CDR3 length equals 14 residues. Germline V gene lookup returns CDR1 MNHEY and CDR2 SVGAGI. After removal of 2 bases from V and 0 bases from J, the junction contained 1 base not matched to a gene. CDR3 sequence: CASSYGDSSYEQYF. The CDR3 DNA follows: TGTGCCAGCAGTTACGGGGACAGCTCCTACGAGCAGTACTTC.

This chain joins TRBV27 and TRBJ2-7, with TRBD2 matching over 8 bases. This CDR3 contains 14 residues. The V and J ends lost 8 bases and 0 bases, in that order; junction bases with no gene match: 6. In germline, CDR1 is MNHEY, CDR2 SMNVEV (reference sequence). The CDR3 bases are TGTGCCAGCGCCTCTAGCGGGCCCTCCTACGAGCAGTACTTC. This translates into CASASSGPSYEQYF.

The J gene is TRBJ2-6, the V gene TRBV4-2; D unclear. V lost 0 bases and J lost 2, with 11 bases in between. Germline V CDR1 and CDR2: LGHNA, YNFKEQ. The CDR3 is 17 residues long. The CDR3 DNA reads as TGTGCCAGCAGCCAAGATAAAGTGGGCGCTGGGGCCAACGTCCTGACTTTC. Encoded protein: CASSQDKVGAGANVLTF.

This chain uses TRBV10-3 with TRBJ2-1; D gene ambiguous. In germline, CDR1 is ENHRY, CDR2 SYGVKD. The CDR3 spans 14 residues. The V end lost 6 bases, the J end lost 7 bases, and 16 bases lay between the germline ends. In nucleotides, the CDR3 is TGTGCCATCAGACGACCCTCGGACCCTAATGAGCAGTTCTTC. Translated, it gives CAIRRPSDPNEQFF.

The V call is TRBV29-1, the J call TRBJ1-5; tentatively, D is TRBD1 (5 bases). In germline, CDR1 is SQVTM, CDR2 ANQGSEA. The CDR3 spans 14 residues. Trimming pared 5 bases from V and 4 bases from J, leaving 15 bases between. The CDR3 region is CSVLGPGGNQPQHF. The CDR3 bases are TGCAGCGTTCTGGGACCCGGCGGGAATCAGCCCCAGCATTTT.

This chain links TRBV9 with TRBJ1-1; perhaps TRBD1 as D (5 bases). Germline V gene lookup returns CDR1 SGDLS and CDR2 YYNGEE. CDR3 length: 15 amino acids. V was clipped by 0 bases and J by 5 bases, with 14 bases between them. CDR3 coding DNA: TGTGCCAGCAGCGTAGTCTCAGGGATGGGGACTGAAGCTTTCTTT. It encodes CASSVVSGMGTEAFF.

The chain joins TRBV7-9 to TRBJ2-1; D is perhaps TRBD2 (5 bases). Trimming removed 6 bases at V and 8 bases at J, with 14 bases between. The germline V gene has CDR1 SEHNR and CDR2 FQNEAQ (reference sequence). The CDR3 covers 13 residues. The CDR3 DNA is TGTGCCAGCAGTCCGACACCGAGGGATGAGCAGTTCTTC. This encodes CASSPTPRDEQFF. Combining the CDR3 with reference TRBV7-9 and TRBJ2-1 gives the whole variable domain DTGVSQNPRHKITKRGQNVTFRCDPISEHNRLYWYRQTLGQGPEFLTYFQNEAQLEKSRLLSDRFSAERPKGSFSTLEIQRTEQGDSAMYLCASSPTPRDEQFFGPGTRLTVL.

This clone was observed a single time. The chain joins TRBV5-6 to TRBJ2-1; TRBD1 agrees at 7 bases. After removal of 6 bases from V and 3 bases from J, the junction contained 9 bases not matched to a gene. CDR3 length: 15 amino acids. Germline V gives CDR1 SGHDT, CDR2 YYEEEE. Here the CDR3 reads CASIAGTVNYNEQFF. DNA of the CDR3: TGTGCCAGCATCGCCGGGACAGTTAACTACAATGAGCAGTTCTTC. The entire variable domain, with the rest obtained from reference TRBV5-6 and TRBJ2-1, is as follows: DAGVTQSPTHLIKTRGQQVTLRCSPKSGHDTVSWYQQALGQGPQFIFQYYEEEERQRGNFPDRFSGHQFPNYSSELNVNALLLGDSALYLCASIAGTVNYNEQFFGPGTRLTVL.